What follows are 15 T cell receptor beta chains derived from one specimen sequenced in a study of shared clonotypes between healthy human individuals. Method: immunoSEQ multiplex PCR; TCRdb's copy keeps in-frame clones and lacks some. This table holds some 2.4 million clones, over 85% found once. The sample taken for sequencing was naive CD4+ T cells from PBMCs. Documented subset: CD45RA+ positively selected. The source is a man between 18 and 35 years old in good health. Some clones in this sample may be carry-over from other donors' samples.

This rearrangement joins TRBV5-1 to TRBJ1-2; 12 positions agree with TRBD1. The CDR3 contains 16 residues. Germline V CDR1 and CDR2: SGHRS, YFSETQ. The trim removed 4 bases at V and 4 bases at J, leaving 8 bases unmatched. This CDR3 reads CASSPGTGGVFYGYTF. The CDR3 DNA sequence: TGCGCCAGCAGCCCCGGGACAGGGGGCGTGTTCTATGGCTACACCTTC.

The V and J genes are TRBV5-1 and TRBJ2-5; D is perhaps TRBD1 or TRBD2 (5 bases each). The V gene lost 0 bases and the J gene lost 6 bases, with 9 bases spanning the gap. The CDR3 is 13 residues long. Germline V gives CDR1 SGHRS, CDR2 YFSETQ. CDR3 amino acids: CASSLGGTKTQYF. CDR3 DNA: TGCGCCAGCAGCTTGGGGGGGACGAAGACCCAGTACTTC.

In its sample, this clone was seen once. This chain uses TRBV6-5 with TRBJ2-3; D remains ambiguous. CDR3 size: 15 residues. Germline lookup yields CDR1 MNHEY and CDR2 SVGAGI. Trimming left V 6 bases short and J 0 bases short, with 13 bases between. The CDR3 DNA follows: TGTGCCAGCAGACCCGACCCCTCTAGCACAGATACGCAGTATTTT. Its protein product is CASRPDPSSTDTQYF.

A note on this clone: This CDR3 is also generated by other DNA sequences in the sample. CDR3 loop: CASSLLAESYEQYF. The DNA for the CDR3 is TGTGCCAGCAGCTTACTAGCGGAGTCCTACGAGCAGTACTTC. V usage is TRBV9 and J usage is TRBJ2-7; 8 bases align to TRBD2. V was pared by 4 bases and J by 1 base, with 4 bases of the junction left unmatched. The CDR3 covers 14 residues. CDR1 and CDR2 (germline): SGDLS, YYNGEE.

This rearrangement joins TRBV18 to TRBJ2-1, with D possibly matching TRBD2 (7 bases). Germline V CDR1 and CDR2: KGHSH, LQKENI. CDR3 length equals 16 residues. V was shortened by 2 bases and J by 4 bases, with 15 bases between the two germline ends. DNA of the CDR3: TGTGCCAGCTCACCAATGCGGGGAGGGGGTTACAATGAGCAGTTCTTC. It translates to CASSPMRGGGYNEQFF.

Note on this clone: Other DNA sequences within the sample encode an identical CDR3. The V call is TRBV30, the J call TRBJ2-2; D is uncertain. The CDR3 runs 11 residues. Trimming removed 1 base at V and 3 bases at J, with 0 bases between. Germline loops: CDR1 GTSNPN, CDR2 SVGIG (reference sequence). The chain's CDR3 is CAWSDTGELFF. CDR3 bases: TGTGCCTGGAGTGACACCGGGGAGCTGTTTTTT. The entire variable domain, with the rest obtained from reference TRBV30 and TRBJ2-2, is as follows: SQTIHQWPATLVQPVGSPLSLECTVEGTSNPNLYWYRQAAGRGLQLLFYSVGIGQISSEVPQNLSASRPQDRQFILSSKKLLLSDSGFYLCAWSDTGELFFGEGSRLTVL.

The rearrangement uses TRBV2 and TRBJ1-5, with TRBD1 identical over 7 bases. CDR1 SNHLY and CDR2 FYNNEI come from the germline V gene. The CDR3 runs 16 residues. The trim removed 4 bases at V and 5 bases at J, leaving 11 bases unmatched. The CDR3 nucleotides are TGTGCCAGCAGTGGCTTGTTAGCAGGGGGGGATCAGCCCCAGCATTTT. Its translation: CASSGLLAGGDQPQHF.

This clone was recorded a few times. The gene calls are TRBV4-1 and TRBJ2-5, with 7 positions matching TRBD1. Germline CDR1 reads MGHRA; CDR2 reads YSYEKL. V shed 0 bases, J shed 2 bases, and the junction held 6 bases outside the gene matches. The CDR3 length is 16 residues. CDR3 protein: CASSQERGRGQETQYF. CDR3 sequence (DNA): TGCGCCAGCAGCCAAGAGAGGGGCAGGGGGCAAGAGACCCAGTACTTC.

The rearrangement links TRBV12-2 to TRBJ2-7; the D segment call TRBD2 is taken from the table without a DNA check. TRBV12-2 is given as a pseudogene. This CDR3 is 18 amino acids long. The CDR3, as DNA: TGTGCAAGTCGCTTAGCGCCGGGACTAGCGGGAGCCGTCTACGAGCAGTACTTC. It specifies CASRLAPGLAGAVYEQYF.

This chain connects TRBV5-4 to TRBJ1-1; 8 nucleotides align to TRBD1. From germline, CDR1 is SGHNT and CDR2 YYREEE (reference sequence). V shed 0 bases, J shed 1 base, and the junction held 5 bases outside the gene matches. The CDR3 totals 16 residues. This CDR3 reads CASSLAQGGANTEAFF. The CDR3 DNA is TGTGCCAGCAGCTTGGCACAGGGGGGAGCGAACACTGAAGCTTTCTTT.

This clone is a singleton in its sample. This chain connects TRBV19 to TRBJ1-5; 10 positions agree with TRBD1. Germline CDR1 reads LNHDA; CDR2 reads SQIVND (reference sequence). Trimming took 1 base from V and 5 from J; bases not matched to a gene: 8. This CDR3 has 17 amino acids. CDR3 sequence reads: CASSIASTGGGYQPQHF. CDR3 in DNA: TGTGCCAGTAGTATAGCGTCGACAGGGGGCGGCTATCAGCCCCAGCATTTT.

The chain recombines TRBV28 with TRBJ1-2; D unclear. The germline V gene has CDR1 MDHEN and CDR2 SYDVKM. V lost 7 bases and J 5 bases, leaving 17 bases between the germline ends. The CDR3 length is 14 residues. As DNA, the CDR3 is TGTGCCAGCACCCTTCCATCAGCCCTTTATGGCTACACCTTC. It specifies CASTLPSALYGYTF.

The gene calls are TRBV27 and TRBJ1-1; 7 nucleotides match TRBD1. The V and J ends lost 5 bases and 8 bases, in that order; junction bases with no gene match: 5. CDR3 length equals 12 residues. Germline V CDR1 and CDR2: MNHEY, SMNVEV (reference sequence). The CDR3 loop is CASSDRVGEAFF. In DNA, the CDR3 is TGTGCCAGCAGTGACAGGGTGGGGGAAGCTTTCTTT.

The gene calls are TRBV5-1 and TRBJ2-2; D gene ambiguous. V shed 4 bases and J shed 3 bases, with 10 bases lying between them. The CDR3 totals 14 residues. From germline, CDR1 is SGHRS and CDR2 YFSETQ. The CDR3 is CASSQERYTGELFF. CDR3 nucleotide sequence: TGCGCCAGCAGCCAGGAGCGATACACCGGGGAGCTGTTTTTT. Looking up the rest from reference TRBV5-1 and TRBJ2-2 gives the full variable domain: KAGVTQTPRYLIKTRGQQVTLSCSPISGHRSVSWYQQTPGQGLQFLFEYFSETQRNKGNFPGRFSGRQFSNSRSEMNVSTLELGDSALYLCASSQERYTGELFFGEGSRLTVL.

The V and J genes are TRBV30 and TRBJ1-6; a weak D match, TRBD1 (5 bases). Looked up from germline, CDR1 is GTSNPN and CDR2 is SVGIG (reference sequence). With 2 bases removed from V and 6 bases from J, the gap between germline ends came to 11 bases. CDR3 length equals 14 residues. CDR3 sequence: CAWSKEGPNSPLHF. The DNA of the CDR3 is TGTGCCTGGAGTAAGGAGGGGCCTAATTCACCCCTCCACTTT. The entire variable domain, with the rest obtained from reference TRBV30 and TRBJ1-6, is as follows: SQTIHQWPATLVQPVGSPLSLECTVEGTSNPNLYWYRQAAGRGLQLLFYSVGIGQISSEVPQNLSASRPQDRQFILSSKKLLLSDSGFYLCAWSKEGPNSPLHFGNGTRLTVT.